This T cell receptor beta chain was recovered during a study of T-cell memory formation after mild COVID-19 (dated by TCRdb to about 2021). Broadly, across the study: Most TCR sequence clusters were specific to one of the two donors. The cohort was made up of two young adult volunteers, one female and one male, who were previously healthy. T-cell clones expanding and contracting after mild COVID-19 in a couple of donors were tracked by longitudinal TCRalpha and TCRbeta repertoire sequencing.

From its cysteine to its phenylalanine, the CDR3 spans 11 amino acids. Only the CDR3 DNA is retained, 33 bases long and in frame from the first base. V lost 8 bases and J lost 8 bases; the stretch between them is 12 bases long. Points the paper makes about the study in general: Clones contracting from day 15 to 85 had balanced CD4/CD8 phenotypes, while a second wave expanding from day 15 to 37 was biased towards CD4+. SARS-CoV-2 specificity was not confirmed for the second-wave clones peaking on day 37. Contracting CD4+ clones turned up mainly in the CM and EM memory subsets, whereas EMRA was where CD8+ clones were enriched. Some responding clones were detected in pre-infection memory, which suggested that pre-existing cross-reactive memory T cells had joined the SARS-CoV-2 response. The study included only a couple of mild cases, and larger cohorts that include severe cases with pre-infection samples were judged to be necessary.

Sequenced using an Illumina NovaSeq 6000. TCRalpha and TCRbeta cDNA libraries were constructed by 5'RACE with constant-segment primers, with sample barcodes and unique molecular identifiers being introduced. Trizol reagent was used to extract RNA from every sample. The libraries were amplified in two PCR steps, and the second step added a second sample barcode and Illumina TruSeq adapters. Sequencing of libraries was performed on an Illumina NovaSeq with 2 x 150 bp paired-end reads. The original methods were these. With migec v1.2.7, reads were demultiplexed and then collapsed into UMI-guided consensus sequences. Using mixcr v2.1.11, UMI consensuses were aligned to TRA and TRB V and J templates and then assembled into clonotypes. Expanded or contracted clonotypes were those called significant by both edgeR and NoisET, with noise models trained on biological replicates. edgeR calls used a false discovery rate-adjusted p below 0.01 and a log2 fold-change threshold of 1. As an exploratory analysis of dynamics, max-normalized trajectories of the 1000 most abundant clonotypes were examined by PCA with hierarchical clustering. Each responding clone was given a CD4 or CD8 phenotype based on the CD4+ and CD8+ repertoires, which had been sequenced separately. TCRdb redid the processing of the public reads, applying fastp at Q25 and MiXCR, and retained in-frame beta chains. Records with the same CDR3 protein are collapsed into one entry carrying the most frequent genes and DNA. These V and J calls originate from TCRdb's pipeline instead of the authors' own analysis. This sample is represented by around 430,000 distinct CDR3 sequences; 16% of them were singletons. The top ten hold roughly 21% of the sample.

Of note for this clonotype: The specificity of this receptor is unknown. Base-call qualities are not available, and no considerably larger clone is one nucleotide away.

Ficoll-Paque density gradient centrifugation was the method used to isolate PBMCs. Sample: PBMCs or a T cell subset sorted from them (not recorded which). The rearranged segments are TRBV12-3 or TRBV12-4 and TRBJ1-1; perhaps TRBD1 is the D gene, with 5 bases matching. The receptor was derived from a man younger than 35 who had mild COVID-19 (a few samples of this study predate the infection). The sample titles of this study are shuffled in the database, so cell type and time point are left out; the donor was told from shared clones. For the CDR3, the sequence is CASAGPSEAFF. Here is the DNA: TGTGCCAGCGCGGGGCCCTCCGAAGCTTTCTTT.